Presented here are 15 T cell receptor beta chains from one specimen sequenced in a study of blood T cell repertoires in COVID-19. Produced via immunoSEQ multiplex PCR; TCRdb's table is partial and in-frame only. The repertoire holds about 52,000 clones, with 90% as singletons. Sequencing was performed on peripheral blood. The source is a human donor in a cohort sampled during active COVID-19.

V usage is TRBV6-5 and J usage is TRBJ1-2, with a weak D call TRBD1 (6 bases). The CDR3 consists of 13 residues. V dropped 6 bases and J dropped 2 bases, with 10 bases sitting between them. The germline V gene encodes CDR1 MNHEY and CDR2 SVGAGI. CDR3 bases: TGTGCCAGCAGCCATGACAGGAACTATGGCTACACCTTC. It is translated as CASSHDRNYGYTF.

CDR3 residues: CASSPIQRGRGVQYEQFF. The CDR3 DNA is TGTGCCAGCAGCCCTATACAGAGAGGGAGGGGGGTTCAGTATGAGCAGTTCTTC. This sequence joins TRBV11-2 and TRBJ2-1, with D tentatively TRBD2 (7 bases). The V gene's germline CDR1 is SGHAT and CDR2 FQNNGV. CDR3 size: 18 residues. Trimming left V 5 bases short and J 8 bases short, with 28 bases between. Based on the CDR3 plus reference TRBV11-2 and TRBJ2-1, the full variable domain is EAGVAQSPRYKIIEKRQSVAFWCNPISGHATLYWYQQILGQGPKLLIQFQNNGVVDDSQLPKDRFSAERLKGVDSTLKIQPAKLEDSAVYLCASSPIQRGRGVQYEQFFGPGTRLTVL.

The CDR3 here is CASSLTITGTARPGELFF. In DNA, the CDR3 is TGCGCCAGCAGCTTAACAATCACCGGGACTGCGAGGCCCGGGGAGCTGTTTTTT. V is TRBV5-1 and J is TRBJ2-2; perhaps TRBD2 as D (6 bases). Trimming shortened V by 2 bases and J by 6 bases, and 23 bases separated the two germline ends. The CDR3 length is 18 residues. The V gene's germline CDR1 is SGHRS and CDR2 YFSETQ.

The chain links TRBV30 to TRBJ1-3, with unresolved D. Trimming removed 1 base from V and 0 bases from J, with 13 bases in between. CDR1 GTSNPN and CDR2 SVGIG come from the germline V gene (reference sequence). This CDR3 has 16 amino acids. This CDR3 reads CAWSDFRVDSGNTIYF. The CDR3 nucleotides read TGTGCCTGGAGTGATTTTCGCGTTGACTCTGGAAACACCATATATTTT.

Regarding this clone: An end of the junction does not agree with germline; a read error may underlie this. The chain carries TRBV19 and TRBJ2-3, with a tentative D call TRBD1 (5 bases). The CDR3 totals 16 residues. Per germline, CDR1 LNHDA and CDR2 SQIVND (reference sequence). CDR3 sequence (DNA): TGTGCCAGTAATATACACGGTCAGGGTTACACAGATACGCAGTATTTT. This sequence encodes CASNIHGQGYTDTQYF. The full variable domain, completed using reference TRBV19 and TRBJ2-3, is DGGITQSPKYLFRKEGQNVTLSCEQNLNHDAMYWYRQDPGQGLRLIYYSQIVNDFQKGDIAEGYSVSREKKESFPLTVTSAQKNPTAFYLCASNIHGQGYTDTQYFGPGTRLTVL.

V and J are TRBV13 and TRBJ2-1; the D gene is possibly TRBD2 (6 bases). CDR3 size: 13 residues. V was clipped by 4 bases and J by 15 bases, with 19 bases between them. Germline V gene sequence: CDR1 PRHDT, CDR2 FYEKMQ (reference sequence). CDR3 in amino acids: CASSSERDSPLFF. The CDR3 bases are TGTGCCAGCAGCTCGGAAAGGGACTCCCCGCTGTTCTTC.

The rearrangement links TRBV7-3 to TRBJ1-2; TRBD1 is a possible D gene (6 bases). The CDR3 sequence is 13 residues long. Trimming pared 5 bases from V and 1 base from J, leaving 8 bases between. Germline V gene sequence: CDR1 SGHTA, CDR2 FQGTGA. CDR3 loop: CASSPDSNYGYTF. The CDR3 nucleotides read TGTGCCAGCAGCCCGGACAGTAACTATGGCTACACCTTC.

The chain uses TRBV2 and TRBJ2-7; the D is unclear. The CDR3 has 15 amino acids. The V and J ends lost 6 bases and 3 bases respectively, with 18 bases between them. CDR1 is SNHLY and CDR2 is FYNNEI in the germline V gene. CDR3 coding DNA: TGTGCCAGCAGAGACGCCTTTATGGGCCACTACGAGCAGTACTTC. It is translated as CASRDAFMGHYEQYF. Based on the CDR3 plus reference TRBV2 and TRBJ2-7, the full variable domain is EPEVTQTPSHQVTQMGQEVILRCVPISNHLYFYWYRQILGQKVEFLVSFYNNEISEKSEIFDDQFSVERPDGSNFTLKIRSTKLEDSAMYFCASRDAFMGHYEQYFGPGTRLTVT.

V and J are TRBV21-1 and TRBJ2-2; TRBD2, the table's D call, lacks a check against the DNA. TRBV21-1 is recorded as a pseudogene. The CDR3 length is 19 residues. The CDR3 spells CASSKERTSGRVDTGELFF. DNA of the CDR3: TGTGCCAGCAGCAAAGAAAGGACTAGCGGGAGGGTAGACACCGGGGAGCTGTTTTTT.

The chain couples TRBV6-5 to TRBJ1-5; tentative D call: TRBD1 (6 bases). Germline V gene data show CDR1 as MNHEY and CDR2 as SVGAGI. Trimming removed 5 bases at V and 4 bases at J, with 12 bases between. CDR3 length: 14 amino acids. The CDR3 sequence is CASSRTASNQPQHF. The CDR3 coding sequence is TGTGCCAGCAGTCGGACAGCCTCGAATCAGCCCCAGCATTTT.

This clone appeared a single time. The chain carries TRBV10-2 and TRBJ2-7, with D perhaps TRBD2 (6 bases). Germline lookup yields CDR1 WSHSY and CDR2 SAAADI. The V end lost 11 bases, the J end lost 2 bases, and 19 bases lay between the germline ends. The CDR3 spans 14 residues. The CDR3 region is CASNLGGATYEQYF. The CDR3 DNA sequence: TGCGCCTCTAACCTGGGCGGGGCAACCTACGAGCAGTACTTC.

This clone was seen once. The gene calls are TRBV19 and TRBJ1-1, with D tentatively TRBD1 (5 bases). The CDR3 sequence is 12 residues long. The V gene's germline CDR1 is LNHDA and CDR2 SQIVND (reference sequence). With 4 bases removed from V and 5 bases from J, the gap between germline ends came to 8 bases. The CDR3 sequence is CASSTRDTEAFF. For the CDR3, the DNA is TGTGCCAGTAGTACCAGGGATACTGAAGCTTTCTTT. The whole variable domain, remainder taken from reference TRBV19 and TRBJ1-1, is DGGITQSPKYLFRKEGQNVTLSCEQNLNHDAMYWYRQDPGQGLRLIYYSQIVNDFQKGDIAEGYSVSREKKESFPLTVTSAQKNPTAFYLCASSTRDTEAFFGQGTRLTVV.

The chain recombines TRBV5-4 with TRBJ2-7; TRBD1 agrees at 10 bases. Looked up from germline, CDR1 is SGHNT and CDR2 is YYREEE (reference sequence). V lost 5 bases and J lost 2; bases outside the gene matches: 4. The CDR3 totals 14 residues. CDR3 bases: TGTGCCAGCAGTAGGGACAGGGGTCCCTACGAGCAGTACTTC. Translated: CASSRDRGPYEQYF.

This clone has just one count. The CDR3 loop is CASSLNGGEQYF. The CDR3 DNA sequence: TGTGCCAGCAGCCTGAACGGGGGGGAGCAGTACTTC. The chain employs TRBV11-2 and TRBJ2-7; 7 bases match TRBD2. V shed 5 bases and J 7 bases; nucleotides not matched to a gene: 5. This CDR3 is built from 12 residues. Germline-derived CDR1 and CDR2 are SGHAT and FQNNGV.

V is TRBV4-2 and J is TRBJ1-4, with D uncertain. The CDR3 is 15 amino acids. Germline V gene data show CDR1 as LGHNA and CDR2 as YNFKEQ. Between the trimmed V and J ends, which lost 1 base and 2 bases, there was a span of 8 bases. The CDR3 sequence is CASSQGRPTNEKLFF. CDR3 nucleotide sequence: TGTGCCAGCAGCCAAGGCAGGCCCACTAATGAAAAACTGTTTTTT.